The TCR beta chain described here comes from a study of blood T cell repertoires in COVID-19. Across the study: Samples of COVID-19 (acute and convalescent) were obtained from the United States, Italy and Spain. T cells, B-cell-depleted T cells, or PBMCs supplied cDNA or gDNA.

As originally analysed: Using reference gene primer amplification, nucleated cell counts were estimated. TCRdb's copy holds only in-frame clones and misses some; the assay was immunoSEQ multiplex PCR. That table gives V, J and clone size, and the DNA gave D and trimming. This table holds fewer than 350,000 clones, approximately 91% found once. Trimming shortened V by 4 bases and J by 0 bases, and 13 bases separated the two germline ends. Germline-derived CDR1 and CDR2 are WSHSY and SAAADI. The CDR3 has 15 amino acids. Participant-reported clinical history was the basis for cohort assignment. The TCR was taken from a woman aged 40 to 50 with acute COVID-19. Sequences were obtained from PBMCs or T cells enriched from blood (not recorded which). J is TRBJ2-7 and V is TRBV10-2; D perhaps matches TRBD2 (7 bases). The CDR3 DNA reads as TGCGCCAGCAGTGTGGCCGGGGGGCCCTCCTACGAGCAGTACTTC. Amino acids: CASSVAGGPSYEQYF.